This T cell receptor beta chain stems from a study of cytomegalovirus exposure and HLA in healthy donors. This CDR3 region has 16 residues. V lost 6 bases and J lost 5; bases outside the gene matches: 8. Germline CDR1 and CDR2: MNHNY and SVGAGI (reference sequence). PCR amplification relied on 60 Vbeta primers (plus 13 Jbeta primers). TCRdb keeps only in-frame clones here, not all; method: immunoSEQ multiplex PCR. The sample records around 170,000 clones, approximately 82% being singletons. The sample comprised PBMCs. The chain recombines TRBV6-6 with TRBJ2-2, with 11 bases identical to TRBD2. The TCR sequence derives from a male donor in good health and CMV-seronegative. Here the CDR3 DNA reads TGTGCCAGCAGCACCCTAGCGGGGGGCAGGACCGGGGAGCTGTTTTTT. Protein: CASSTLAGGRTGELFF.